Listed below are T cell receptor beta chains from one sample, sequenced in a study of beta chain features in type 1 diabetes. Method: immunoSEQ multiplex PCR; TCRdb's copy keeps in-frame clones and lacks some. The sample includes some 640,000 clones, over 11% of them seen just once. The material sequenced was naive CD4+ T cells from blood. These receptors all stem from a young man with type 1 diabetes. The CDR3 runs from the conserved cysteine through the conserved F or W. Each record gives: D gene, clone size, V gene, J gene, CDR3 DNA, CDR3 protein. A D gene is named only where the DNA matches it firmly. Size tells how often a clone was seen (once, few, many) or the class of an expanded clone, and some rows leave it out.

>TRBD2|few|TRBV11-2|TRBJ2-3
TGTGCCAGCAGCTATGGTCTAGCGGGTGGCTCTAGCACAGATACGCAGTATTTT
CASSYGLAGGSSTDTQYF
>.|.|TRBV7-9|TRBJ2-7
TGTGCCAGCAGCTTCCTACCAAGGGGGTTTCTGGCTGGCGAGCAGTACTTC
CASSFLPRGFLAGEQYF
>.|few|TRBV21-1|TRBJ1-2
TGTGCCAGCAGCAAAGTGTATACAGGAGACTATGGCTACACCTTC
CASSKVYTGDYGYTF
>TRBD1|few|TRBV29-1|TRBJ2-5
TGCAGCGTCTTGACAGGGGAAGAGACCCAGTACTTC
CSVLTGEETQYF
>TRBD1|.|TRBV4-1|TRBJ1-5
TGCGCCAGCAGCCAACAGGGACAGTTTCAGCCCCAGCATTTT
CASSQQGQFQPQHF
>.|few|TRBV5-4|TRBJ2-2
TGTGCCAGCAGCCCGGGGGCCCCGAGACCCACCACCGGGGAGCTGTTTTTT
CASSPGAPRPTTGELFF
>.|few|TRBV6-1|TRBJ2-3
TGTGCCAGCAGGGACAACACAGATACGCAGTATTTT
CASRDNTDTQYF
>.|.|TRBV10-3|TRBJ1-2
TGTGCCACCTCGGAGGCAGGAGCATCCTATGGCTACACCTTC
CATSEAGASYGYTF
>.|.|TRBV7-6|TRBJ2-3
TGTGCCAGCAGCCAGAAAACTAGCACAGATACGCAGTATTTT
CASSQKTSTDTQYF
>TRBD1|few|TRBV9|TRBJ1-2
TGTGCCAGCAGCGTACGGACAGGGTATGGCTACACCTTC
CASSVRTGYGYTF
>.|.|TRBV5-1|TRBJ1-1
TGCGCCAGCAAAGAAGGGGCGGGTCGTACTGAAGCTTTCTTT
CASKEGAGRTEAFF
>.|few|TRBV7-9|TRBJ1-1
TGTGCCAGCAGCTTAAATTACGTCAAGGAAGCTTTCTTT
CASSLNYVKEAFF
>TRBD2|few|TRBV4-1|TRBJ2-1
TGCGCCAGCAGCCTGGTGGCTAGCGGGAGTCGGAGTGAGCAGTTCTTC
CASSLVASGSRSEQFF
>.|.|TRBV4-2|TRBJ2-7
TGTGCCAGCAGCCTCGTAGGGGGGATCGAGCAGTACTTC
CASSLVGGIEQYF
>.|.|TRBV7-2|TRBJ2-4
TGTGCCAGCAGCTTAGGGGGGTCCATAGCCAAAAACATTCAGTACTTC
CASSLGGSIAKNIQYF
>TRBD2|few|TRBV5-1|TRBJ2-1
TGCGCCAGCAGCCCCGACCCGACTAGCGGGAGAAATGAGCAGTTCTTC
CASSPDPTSGRNEQFF
>.|.|TRBV6-5|TRBJ1-1
TGTGCCAGCAGTTACTCCGGGGGCACTGAAGCTTTCTTT
CASSYSGGTEAFF
>.|few|TRBV18|TRBJ2-1
TGTGCCAGCTCACCGTTTTCCGTCCGGGGTCGATCCTACAATGAGCAGTTCTTC
CASSPFSVRGRSYNEQFF
>.|.|TRBV4-1|TRBJ1-6
TGCGCCAGCAGCCAAGATAGACAGCGTAATTCACCCCTCCACTTT
CASSQDRQRNSPLHF
>.|.|TRBV11-2|TRBJ2-2
TGTGCCAGCAGCAGCTGGGTGAGCGGGGAGCTGTTTTTT
CASSSWVSGELFF
>.|few|TRBV27|TRBJ1-1
TGTGCCAGCAGTTCCCCTCGGGACGGAGACACTGAAGCTTTCTTT
CASSSPRDGDTEAFF
>TRBD1|few|TRBV5-1|TRBJ1-1
TGCGCCAGCAGTACCGGGACAGGGGGCTCCACTGAAGCTTTCTTT
CASSTGTGGSTEAFF
>.|.|TRBV20-1|TRBJ2-1
TGCAGTGACCTTCTAGTTCATGAGCAGTTCTTC
CSDLLVHEQFF
>.|.|TRBV5-1|TRBJ2-1
TGCGCCAGCAGACTCAGGGGTATCTCCTACAATGAGCAGTTCTTC
CASRLRGISYNEQFF
>TRBD1|few|TRBV6-1|TRBJ2-5
TGTGCCAGCAGTGTTCCGGGACAGGGAGGAGAGACCCAGTACTTC
CASSVPGQGGETQYF
>TRBD2|.|TRBV9|TRBJ2-3
TGTGCCAGCAGCGTAGAACTAGCGGGAATCACAGATACGCAGTATTTT
CASSVELAGITDTQYF
>.|.|TRBV5-1|TRBJ2-7
TGCGCCAGCAGCTTAACAGGACCCTACGAGCAGTACTTC
CASSLTGPYEQYF
>.|.|TRBV11-2|TRBJ1-2
TGTGCCAGCAGCCTAGACCGACAGCGAGCCTATGGCTACACCTTC
CASSLDRQRAYGYTF
>.|few|TRBV7-7|TRBJ2-2
TGTGCTAGCAGCTTAGCACCGAACACCGGGGAGCTGTTTTTT
CASSLAPNTGELFF
>.|few|TRBV27|TRBJ2-5
TGTGCCAGCAGTTCCCTTGCGCTAGAGACCCAGTACTTC
CASSSLALETQYF
>.|few|TRBV7-2|TRBJ2-1
TGTGCCAGCAGCCAGGACGGTGGGCCCTACAATGAGCAGTTCTTC
CASSQDGGPYNEQFF
>TRBD1|few|TRBV5-1|TRBJ2-5
TGCGCCAGCAGCTCCGGGACAGCACAAGAGACCCAGTACTTC
CASSSGTAQETQYF
>.|few|TRBV14|TRBJ2-7
TGTGCCAGCAGCCTAAAGGGCTACGAGCAGTACTTC
CASSLKGYEQYF
>TRBD2|few|TRBV6-8|TRBJ2-7
TGTGCCAGCAGGGACCCGGGACTAGCGGGAGGGGCAAGCTACGAGCAGTACTTC
CASRDPGLAGGASYEQYF
>.|.|TRBV2|TRBJ2-7
TGTGCCAGCATCTCAGGGAGTTACGAGCAGTACTTC
CASISGSYEQYF
>TRBD1|few|TRBV28|TRBJ2-7
TGTGCCAGCACCCTAGGGGGCACACCCTACGAGCAGTACTTC
CASTLGGTPYEQYF
>.|few|TRBV7-2|TRBJ2-2
TGTGCCAGCAGCTTATTGGGGTCGAACACCGGGGAGCTGTTTTTT
CASSLLGSNTGELFF
>.|.|TRBV28|TRBJ1-1
TGTGCCAGCGGCCCGGTCAGGGCATTTAACACTGAAGCTTTCTTT
CASGPVRAFNTEAFF
>.|few|TRBV19|TRBJ2-1
TGTGCCAGTAGTATAATGGGCAGAAATGAGCAGTTCTTC
CASSIMGRNEQFF
>.|once|TRBV9|TRBJ2-3
TGTGCCAGCAGCCCCGGTGGAACATGGGGCACAGATACGCAGTATTTT
CASSPGGTWGTDTQYF
>TRBD1|.|TRBV14|TRBJ2-7
TGTGCCAGCAGCCAGCTACAGGGGGCGCCGAGTGTATACGAGCAGTACTTC
CASSQLQGAPSVYEQYF
>.|.|TRBV13|TRBJ2-7
TGTGCCAGCAGCTTTAGTGGGGCTACAATGAGGTTC
CASSFSGATMRF
>.|few|TRBV4-3|TRBJ2-2
TGCGCCAGCAGCCAAGCCCGTAACACCGGGGAGCTGTTTTTT
CASSQARNTGELFF
>TRBD2|few|TRBV10-3|TRBJ2-2
TGTGCCATCAGGGCCCCAGCGGGGGCCGGGGACACCGGGGAGCTGTTTTTT
CAIRAPAGAGDTGELFF
>TRBD2|.|TRBV29-1|TRBJ2-5
TGCAGCGTTGAGGTCTCTGGGACTACTAAAGAGACCCAGTACTTC
CSVEVSGTTKETQYF
>.|few|TRBV25-1|TRBJ2-5
TGTGCCAGCAGCGAGGGGGTCCTTTTGACCCAGTACTTC
CASSEGVLLTQYF
>.|.|TRBV10-3|TRBJ2-5
TGTGCCATCAGTGGGGACGGGGCTGAGACCCAGTACTTC
CAISGDGAETQYF